This TCR beta chain was documented in a study of OX40 agonist ivuxolimab in advanced cancers. Looking at the study overall: Patients were dosed intravenously with ivuxolimab at 0.01 to 10 mg/kg every 2 weeks. Patients assigned to dose escalation were diagnosed with hepatocellular carcinoma, melanoma, renal cell or head and neck cancer. Regarding the study as a whole: CD4+ and CD8+ blood T cells expanded clonally by week 6 at 0.1 to 3.0 mg/kg.

Of note for this clone: The antigen is not known.

This CDR3 is built from 12 residues. With V trimmed by 11 bases and J by 6 bases, 9 bases remained unmatched. Germline V CDR1 and CDR2: ENHRY, SYGVKD. Patients were ruled out by autoimmune disease history or systemic immunosuppression. Here immunoSEQ multiplex PCR was the method, and the copy in TCRdb shows in-frame clones only, minus some. Of 60,000 to 85,000 clones listed, 85% to 90% were seen once; the top ten hold approximately 2.4%. The sample here was CD4+ or CD8+ T cells sorted from blood, taken in a trial of the OX40 agonist ivuxolimab. The sequence was obtained from an adult with an advanced solid tumor such as melanoma, head and neck, liver or kidney cancer. V usage is TRBV10-3 and J usage is TRBJ1-2; TRBD1 agrees at 7 bases. CDR3 protein: CASTTGSHGYTF. The CDR3 nucleotides are TGTGCCTCAACGACAGGGAGTCATGGCTACACCTTC.